Each of the 20 T cell receptor beta chains below was sequenced from the same sample in a study of blood T cell repertoires in COVID-19 (TCRdb year 2020). Libraries were constructed by the immunoSEQ multiplex PCR assay. In its TCRdb copy, this immuneACCESS table keeps in-frame sequences only and misses some clones. Where compared with another copy, unresolved V genes explain less than half of these, and the others have no known cause. Across this sample there are some 150,000 clones, with around 86% seen only once. Together, the top ten hold less than 5% of the sample. Sequencing was performed on peripheral blood. The receptors come from a woman aged 80 or older with acute or convalescent COVID-19.

CDR3 nucleotide sequence: TGTGCCAGCAGTTGGGCTAGCGGGAGGTACGAGCAGTACTTC. As protein: CASSWASGRYEQYF. The chain is built from TRBV6-5 and TRBJ2-7; 11 bases line up with TRBD2. This CDR3 has 14 amino acids. V shed 4 bases, J shed 4 bases, and the junction held 3 bases outside the gene matches. CDR1 and CDR2 (germline): MNHEY, SVGAGI.

V gene TRBV7-8 combines with J gene TRBJ2-7; a possible D gene is TRBD1 (6 bases). CDR1 SGHVS and CDR2 FQNEAQ come from the germline V gene. This CDR3 has 15 amino acids. Between the trimmed V and J ends, which lost 5 bases and 2 bases, there was a span of 16 bases. As DNA, the CDR3 is TGTGCCAGCAGCACCACTCGTGGGGGCACCTACGAGCAGTACTTC. It specifies CASSTTRGGTYEQYF.

The chain links TRBV11-2 to TRBJ2-1; D gene unclear. The CDR3 consists of 14 residues. CDR1 and CDR2 (germline): SGHAT, FQNNGV. The V gene lost 0 bases and the J gene lost 3 bases, with 6 bases spanning the gap. CDR3 residues: CASSLDPSYNEQFF. In nucleotides, the CDR3 is TGTGCCAGCAGCTTAGATCCCAGCTACAATGAGCAGTTCTTC.

The rearrangement uses TRBV7-9 and TRBJ2-5; 7 nucleotides line up with TRBD2. This CDR3 is built from 14 residues. The germline V gene has CDR1 SEHNR and CDR2 FQNEAQ (reference sequence). V shed 3 bases and J 3 bases; nucleotides not matched to a gene: 4. In DNA form, the CDR3 reads TGTGCCAGCAGCTTCCCGCTAGCGGAAGAGACCCAGTACTTC. Its translation is CASSFPLAEETQYF. The full variable domain, rest sourced from reference TRBV7-9 and TRBJ2-5, is DTGVSQNPRHKITKRGQNVTFRCDPISEHNRLYWYRQTLGQGPEFLTYFQNEAQLEKSRLLSDRFSAERPKGSFSTLEIQRTEQGDSAMYLCASSFPLAEETQYFGPGTRLLVL.

This clone was observed a handful of times. This rearrangement joins TRBV7-3 to TRBJ2-3, with TRBD2 matching over 13 bases. CDR1 and CDR2 (germline): SGHTA, FQGTGA. The CDR3 has 14 amino acids. V lost 8 bases and J lost 6; bases outside the gene matches: 5. This CDR3 is CASSGLAGSDTQYF. DNA of the CDR3: TGTGCCAGCTCGGGACTAGCGGGGTCGGATACGCAGTATTTT.

This chain uses TRBV5-1 with TRBJ1-2; no definite D call. This CDR3 contains 14 residues. Trimming removed 0 bases from V and 5 bases from J, with 11 bases in between. The V gene's germline CDR1 is SGHRS and CDR2 YFSETQ. The CDR3 DNA reads TGCGCCAGCAGCTTGGAGGGCCTAGCATATGGCTACACCTTC. Its protein is CASSLEGLAYGYTF.

The V and J genes are TRBV24-1 and TRBJ2-1; D is undetermined. CDR3 length equals 16 residues. Germline assignment: CDR1 KGHDR and CDR2 SFDVKD. V was cut by 4 bases and J by 1 base, with 13 bases left in between. CDR3 sequence reads: CATSEPLARSYNEQFF. The CDR3 bases are TGTGCCACCAGTGAACCACTCGCGCGGTCCTACAATGAGCAGTTCTTC.

The table lists this clone with a few counts. CDR3 loop: CASSLRSGTEGSPSYEQYF. The DNA for the CDR3 is TGTGCCAGCAGTTTAAGATCCGGGACAGAGGGTTCCCCTTCCTACGAGCAGTACTTC. V is TRBV28 and J is TRBJ2-7; TRBD1 agrees at 7 bases. The length of the CDR3 is 19 residues. The V gene end was trimmed by 2 bases and the J gene end by 1 base; junction bases not matched to a gene: 17. CDR1 MDHEN and CDR2 SYDVKM come from the germline V gene.

This chain uses TRBV28 with TRBJ1-6, with 7 bases fitting TRBD1. The germline V gene has CDR1 MDHEN and CDR2 SYDVKM. This CDR3 is built from 17 residues. After removal of 7 bases from V and 8 bases from J, the junction contained 17 bases not matched to a gene. The CDR3 here is CASTFDSADRLDSPLHF. The DNA of the CDR3 is TGTGCCAGCACCTTCGACTCCGCGGACAGGTTAGATTCACCCCTCCACTTT.

V usage is TRBV28 and J usage is TRBJ2-7, with D perhaps TRBD2 (7 bases). CDR3 size: 16 residues. The germline gives CDR1 MDHEN, CDR2 SYDVKM. V lost 4 bases to trimming and J lost 1 base, with 17 bases between them. The CDR3 region has the DNA TGTGCCAGCAGTTCCCTAGGGGGGGTCGGTTCCTACGAGCAGTACTTC. This translates into CASSSLGGVGSYEQYF.

The chain combines TRBV10-3 with TRBJ2-3, with 10 bases identical to TRBD2. Germline assignment: CDR1 ENHRY and CDR2 SYGVKD. The CDR3 extends over 17 amino acids. The ends lost 2 bases at V and 0 bases at J; junction bases unmatched: 5. The CDR3 bases are TGTGCCATCAGTGAGACTAGCGGGGCGTCTAGCACAGATACGCAGTATTTT. Translation gives CAISETSGASSTDTQYF.

The chain links TRBV2 to TRBJ2-7, with TRBD2 as a possible D gene (5 bases). The germline CDR1 and CDR2 sequences are SNHLY and FYNNEI. The CDR3 consists of 16 residues. V lost 5 bases, J lost 0 bases, and 17 bases lay in between. The CDR3 bases are TGTGCCAGCAGTCCCGGGAATGCTTTAAGCTCCTACGAGCAGTACTTC. Encoded protein: CASSPGNALSSYEQYF.

The chain carries TRBV12-2 and TRBJ1-2; the table's D call of TRBD1 was not tested on the DNA. TRBV12-2 is tagged as a pseudogene. The CDR3 runs to 18 residues. CDR3 amino acids: CASRLPGGQGLGGNGYTF. CDR3 bases: TGTGCAAGTCGCTTACCAGGGGGACAGGGGCTGGGAGGGAATGGCTACACCTTC.

This rearrangement joins TRBV6-1 to TRBJ2-1; D is perhaps TRBD2 (6 bases). Trimming removed 2 bases at V and 9 bases at J, with 17 bases between. The CDR3 loop spans 15 amino acids. CDR1 is MNHNS and CDR2 is SASEGT in the germline V gene. CDR3 region: CASSEYGYLGSEQFF. CDR3 DNA sequence: TGTGCCAGCAGTGAATACGGGTACCTCGGGAGTGAGCAGTTCTTC.

J is TRBJ1-5 and V is TRBV28; D may be TRBD1 (5 bases). The germline gives CDR1 MDHEN, CDR2 SYDVKM. V lost 6 bases, J lost 4 bases, and 25 bases lay in between. The CDR3 is 18 residues long. The CDR3 coding sequence is TGTGCCAGCAGATACGCTAGGACAAGGGCCCCTTTTAATCAGCCCCAGCATTTT. It codes for CASRYARTRAPFNQPQHF.

This clone was seen a few times. The chain carries TRBV6-7 and TRBJ1-2; TRBD1 agrees at 8 bases. TRBV6-7 is classed as an ORF, of uncertain function. This CDR3 region has 18 residues. Trimming took 6 bases from V and 2 from J; bases not matched to a gene: 17. Written as DNA, the CDR3 is TGTGCCAGCAGCCGATGGAAGCTTCTCAGGGGGCAAAACTATGGCTACACCTTC. Protein product: CASSRWKLLRGQNYGYTF.

The chain is built from TRBV7-2 and TRBJ2-2, with 11 bases that match TRBD2. The length of the CDR3 is 17 residues. Per the germline V gene, CDR1 is SGHTA and CDR2 is FQGNSA. The ends lost 3 bases at V and 7 bases at J; junction bases unmatched: 10. The CDR3 DNA follows: TGTGCCAGCAGCTTCCGACTAGCGGGAAGGGCGATCGGGGAGCTGTTTTTT. Translated, it gives CASSFRLAGRAIGELFF.

The V and J genes are TRBV2 and TRBJ2-3; a possible D gene is TRBD1 (6 bases). CDR3 length: 12 amino acids. Germline V gives CDR1 SNHLY, CDR2 FYNNEI. V gave up 10 bases and J gave up 6 bases, with 14 bases separating them. CDR3 DNA sequence: TGTGCCACTGGACAGTCAGGGGATACGCAGTATTTT. Its translation is CATGQSGDTQYF.

This clone was seen a handful of times. The chain recombines TRBV5-1 with TRBJ2-1, with 7 bases fitting TRBD2. From germline, CDR1 is SGHRS and CDR2 YFSETQ. The CDR3 has 12 residues. V lost 0 bases and J lost 12; bases outside the gene matches: 3. The CDR3 sequence is CASSLGLAGQFF. Written as DNA, the CDR3 is TGCGCCAGCAGCTTGGGACTAGCTGGGCAGTTCTTC.

The V gene is TRBV7-8, the J gene TRBJ2-3; perhaps TRBD1 as D (6 bases). Germline V CDR1 and CDR2: SGHVS, FQNEAQ. The CDR3 contains 15 residues. Deletions cut 5 bases from V and 0 bases from J, with 12 bases between. The CDR3 region has the DNA TGTGCCAGCAGCCTCCGGGACAAAAGCACAGATACGCAGTATTTT. Translation gives CASSLRDKSTDTQYF.